This TCR beta chain derives from a study of beta chain features in type 1 diabetes. A sort by CD45RO/CCR7/CD25/CD127/CD95/CD27 yielded CD4+ naive, central memory, regulatory and stem cell-like memory cells. This CDR3 has 13 residues. The germline V gene has CDR1 SGHTA and CDR2 FQGNSA. Between the trimmed V and J ends, which lost 6 bases and 6 bases, there was a span of 14 bases. Expressed TCRB transcripts got sequenced, as all isolated RNA was reverse transcribed. Only in-frame clones appear in the TCRdb table, and some are missing; sequencing was by immunoSEQ multiplex PCR. The table shows around 320,000 clones, with approximately 14% occurring only once.

Sequences were obtained from central memory CD4+ T cells from blood. The sequence derives from a young man in good health. This chain uses TRBV7-2 with TRBJ2-5; D possibly corresponds to TRBD2 (5 bases). The CDR3 DNA follows: TGTGCCAGCAGTCGAGGGCCCGAGAAGACCCAGTACTTC. Translation: CASSRGPEKTQYF.